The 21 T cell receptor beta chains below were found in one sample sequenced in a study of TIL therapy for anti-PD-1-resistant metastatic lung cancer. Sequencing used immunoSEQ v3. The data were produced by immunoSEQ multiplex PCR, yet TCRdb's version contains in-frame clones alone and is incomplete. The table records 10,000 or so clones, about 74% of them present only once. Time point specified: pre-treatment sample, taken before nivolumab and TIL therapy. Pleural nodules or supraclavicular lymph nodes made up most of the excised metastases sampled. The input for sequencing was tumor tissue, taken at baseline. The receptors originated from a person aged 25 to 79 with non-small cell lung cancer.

The CDR3 DNA is TGTGCCAGCAGCTTAGCAGTGGAGCTGTTTTTT. Its translation: CASSLAVELFF. The J gene is TRBJ2-2, the V gene TRBV7-9; D remains ambiguous. CDR1 and CDR2 from the germline V gene are SEHNR and FQNEAQ (reference sequence). The CDR3 covers 11 residues. V lost 0 bases and J 10 bases, leaving 3 bases between the germline ends.

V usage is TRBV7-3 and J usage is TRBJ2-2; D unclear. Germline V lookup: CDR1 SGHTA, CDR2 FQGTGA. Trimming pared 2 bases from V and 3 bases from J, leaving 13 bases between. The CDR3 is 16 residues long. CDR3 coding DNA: TGTGCCAGCAGCTTAGGGCAGCCAGGCGACACCGGGGAGCTGTTTTTT. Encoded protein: CASSLGQPGDTGELFF. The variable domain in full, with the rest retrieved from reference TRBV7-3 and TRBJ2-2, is GAGVSQTPSNKVTEKGKYVELRCDPISGHTALYWYRQSLGQGPEFLIYFQGTGAADDSGLPNDRFFAVRPEGSVSTLKIQRTERGDSAVYLCASSLGQPGDTGELFFGEGSRLTVL.

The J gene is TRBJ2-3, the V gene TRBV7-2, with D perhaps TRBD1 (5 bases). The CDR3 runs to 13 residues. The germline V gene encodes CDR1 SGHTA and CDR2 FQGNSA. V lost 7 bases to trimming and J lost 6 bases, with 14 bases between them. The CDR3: CASKEGAGDTQYF. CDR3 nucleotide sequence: TGTGCCAGCAAGGAAGGGGCAGGGGATACGCAGTATTTT.

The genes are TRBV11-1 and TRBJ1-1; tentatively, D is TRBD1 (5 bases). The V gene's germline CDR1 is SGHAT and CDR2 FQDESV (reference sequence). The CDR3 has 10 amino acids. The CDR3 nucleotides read TGTGGGGGGGGAGGAACTGAAGCTTTCTTT. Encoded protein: CGGGGTEAFF.

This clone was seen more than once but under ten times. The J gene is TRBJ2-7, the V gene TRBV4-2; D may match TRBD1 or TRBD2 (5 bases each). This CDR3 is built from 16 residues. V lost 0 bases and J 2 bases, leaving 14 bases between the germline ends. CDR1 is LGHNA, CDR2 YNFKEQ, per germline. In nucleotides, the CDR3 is TGTGCCAGCAGCCAAGACCGGGACGGAGCTCCCTACGAGCAGTACTTC. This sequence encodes CASSQDRDGAPYEQYF.

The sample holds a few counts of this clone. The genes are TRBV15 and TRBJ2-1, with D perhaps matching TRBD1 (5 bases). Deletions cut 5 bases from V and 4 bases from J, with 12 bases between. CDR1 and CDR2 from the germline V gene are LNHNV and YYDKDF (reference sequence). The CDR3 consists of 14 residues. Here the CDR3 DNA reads TGTGCCACCAGCGGTAACAGGAATTACAATGAGCAGTTCTTC. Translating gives CATSGNRNYNEQFF.

DNA of the CDR3: TGTGCCTGGAGGGGGGGATCTCAGGAGACCCAGTACTTC. It translates to CAWRGGSQETQYF. The rearrangement uses TRBV30 and TRBJ2-5, with D tentatively TRBD2 (6 bases). The CDR3 covers 13 residues. V was cut by 3 bases and J by 5 bases, with 13 bases left in between. CDR1 is GTSNPN, CDR2 SVGIG, per germline (reference sequence).

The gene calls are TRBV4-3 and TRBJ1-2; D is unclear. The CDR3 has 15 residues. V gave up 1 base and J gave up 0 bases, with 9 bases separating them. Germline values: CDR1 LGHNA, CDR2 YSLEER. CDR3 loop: CASSQGAKTNYGYTF. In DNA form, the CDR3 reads TGCGCCAGCAGCCAAGGAGCAAAAACTAACTATGGCTACACCTTC.

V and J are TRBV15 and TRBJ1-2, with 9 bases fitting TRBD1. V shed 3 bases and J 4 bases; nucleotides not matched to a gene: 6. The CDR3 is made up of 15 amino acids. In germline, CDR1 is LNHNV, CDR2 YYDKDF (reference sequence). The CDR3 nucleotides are TGTGCCACCAGCAGCAACAGGGGGCAGGCCTATGGCTACACCTTC. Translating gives CATSSNRGQAYGYTF.

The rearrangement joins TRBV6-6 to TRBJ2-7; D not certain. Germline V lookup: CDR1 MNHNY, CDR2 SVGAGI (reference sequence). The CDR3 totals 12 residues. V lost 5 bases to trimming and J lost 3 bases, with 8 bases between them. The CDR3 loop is CASSLLGYEQYF. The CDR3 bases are TGTGCCAGCAGTCTGTTGGGCTACGAGCAGTACTTC.

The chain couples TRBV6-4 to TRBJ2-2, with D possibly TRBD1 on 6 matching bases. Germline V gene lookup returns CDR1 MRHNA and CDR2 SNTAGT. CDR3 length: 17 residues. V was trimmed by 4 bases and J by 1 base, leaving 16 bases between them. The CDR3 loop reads CASSASLTGLNTGELFF. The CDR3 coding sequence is TGTGCCAGCAGTGCCTCCTTGACAGGATTGAACACCGGGGAGCTGTTTTTT.

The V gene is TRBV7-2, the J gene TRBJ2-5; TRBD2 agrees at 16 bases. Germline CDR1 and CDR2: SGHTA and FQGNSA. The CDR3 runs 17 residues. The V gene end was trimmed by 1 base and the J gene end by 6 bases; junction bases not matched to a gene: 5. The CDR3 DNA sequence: TGTGCCAGCAGCTTAGACGGGACTAGCGGGAGGGGACAGACCCAGTACTTC. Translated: CASSLDGTSGRGQTQYF. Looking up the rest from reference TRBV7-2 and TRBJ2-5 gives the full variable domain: GAGVSQSPSNKVTEKGKDVELRCDPISGHTALYWYRQSLGQGLEFLIYFQGNSAPDKSGLPSDRFSAERTGGSVSTLTIQRTQQEDSAVYLCASSLDGTSGRGQTQYFGPGTRLLVL.

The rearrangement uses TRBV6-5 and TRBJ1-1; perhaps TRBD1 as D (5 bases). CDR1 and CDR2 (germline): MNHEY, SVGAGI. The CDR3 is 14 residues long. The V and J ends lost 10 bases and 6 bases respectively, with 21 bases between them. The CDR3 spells CATQGRLISSEAFF. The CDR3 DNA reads TGTGCCACCCAGGGTCGCCTTATCTCTTCTGAAGCTTTCTTT.

Here the CDR3 reads CASSTSLAGGINNEQFF. CDR3 DNA: TGTGCCAGTAGTACCTCTCTAGCGGGGGGGATAAACAATGAGCAGTTCTTC. The chain carries TRBV19 and TRBJ2-1, with 12 bases lining up with TRBD2. Germline V gene lookup returns CDR1 LNHDA and CDR2 SQIVND (reference sequence). V shed 4 bases and J 5 bases; nucleotides not matched to a gene: 9. This CDR3 has 17 residues. The full variable domain, completed using reference TRBV19 and TRBJ2-1, is DGGITQSPKYLFRKEGQNVTLSCEQNLNHDAMYWYRQDPGQGLRLIYYSQIVNDFQKGDIAEGYSVSREKKESFPLTVTSAQKNPTAFYLCASSTSLAGGINNEQFFGPGTRLTVL.

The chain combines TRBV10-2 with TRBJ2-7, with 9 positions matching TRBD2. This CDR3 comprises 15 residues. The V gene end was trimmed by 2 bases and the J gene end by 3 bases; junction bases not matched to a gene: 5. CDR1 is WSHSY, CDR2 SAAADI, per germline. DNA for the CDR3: TGCGCCAGCAGTGAGGCGGGGGGGCAGATCTACGAGCAGTACTTC. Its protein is CASSEAGGQIYEQYF.

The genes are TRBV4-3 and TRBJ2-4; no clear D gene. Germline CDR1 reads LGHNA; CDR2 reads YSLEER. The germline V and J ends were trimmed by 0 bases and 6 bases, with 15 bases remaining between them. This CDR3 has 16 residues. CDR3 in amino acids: CASSQDLGSSVNIQYF. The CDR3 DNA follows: TGCGCCAGCAGCCAAGATTTGGGGTCTTCGGTAAACATTCAGTACTTC.

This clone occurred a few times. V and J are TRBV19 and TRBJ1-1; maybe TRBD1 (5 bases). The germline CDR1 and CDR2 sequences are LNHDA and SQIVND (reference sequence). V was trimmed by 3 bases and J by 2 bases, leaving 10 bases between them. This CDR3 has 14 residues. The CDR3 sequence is CASSMGRENTEAFF. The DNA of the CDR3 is TGTGCCAGTAGTATGGGCAGGGAAAACACTGAAGCTTTCTTT.

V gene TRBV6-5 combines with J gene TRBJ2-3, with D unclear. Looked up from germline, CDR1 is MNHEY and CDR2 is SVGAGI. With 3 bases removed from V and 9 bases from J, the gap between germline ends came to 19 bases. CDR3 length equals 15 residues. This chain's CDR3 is CASSYGVQPLKTQYF. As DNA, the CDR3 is TGTGCCAGCAGTTATGGGGTACAGCCTCTGAAGACGCAGTATTTT.

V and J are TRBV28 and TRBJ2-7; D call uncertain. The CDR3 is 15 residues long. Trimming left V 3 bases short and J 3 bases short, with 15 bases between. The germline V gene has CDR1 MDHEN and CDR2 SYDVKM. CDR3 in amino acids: CASSFMGSSFYEQYF. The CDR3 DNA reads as TGTGCCAGCAGTTTTATGGGCTCCAGTTTCTACGAGCAGTACTTC.

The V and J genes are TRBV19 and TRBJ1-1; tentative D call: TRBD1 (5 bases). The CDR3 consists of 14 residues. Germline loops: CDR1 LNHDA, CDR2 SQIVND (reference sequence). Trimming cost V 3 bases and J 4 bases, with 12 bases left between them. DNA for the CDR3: TGTGCCAGTAGTATGGGGGATGGTTTCACTGAAGCTTTCTTT. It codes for CASSMGDGFTEAFF.

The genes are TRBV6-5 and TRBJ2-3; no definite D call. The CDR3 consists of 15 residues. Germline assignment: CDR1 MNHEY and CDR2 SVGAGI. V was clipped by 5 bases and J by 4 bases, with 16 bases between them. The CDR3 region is CASSIGTHLSDTQYF. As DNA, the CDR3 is TGTGCCAGCAGTATAGGTACCCACCTTTCAGATACGCAGTATTTT.